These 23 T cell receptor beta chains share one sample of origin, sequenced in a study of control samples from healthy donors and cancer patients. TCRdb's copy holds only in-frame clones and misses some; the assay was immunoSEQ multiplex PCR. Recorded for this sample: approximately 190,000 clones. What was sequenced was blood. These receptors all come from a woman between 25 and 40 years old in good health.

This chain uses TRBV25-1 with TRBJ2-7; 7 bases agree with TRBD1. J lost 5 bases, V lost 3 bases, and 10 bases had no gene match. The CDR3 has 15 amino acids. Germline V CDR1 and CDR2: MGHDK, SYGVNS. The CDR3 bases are TGTGCCAGCAGTGATTCAGACAGGGTCGGCGACGAGCAGTACTTC. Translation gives CASSDSDRVGDEQYF.

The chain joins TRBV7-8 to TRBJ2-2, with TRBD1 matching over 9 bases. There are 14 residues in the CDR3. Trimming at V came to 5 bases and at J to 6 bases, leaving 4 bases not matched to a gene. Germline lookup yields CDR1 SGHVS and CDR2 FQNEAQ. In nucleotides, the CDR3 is TGTGCCAGCAGCGGTAGACAGGGGGCCGGGGAGCTGTTTTTT. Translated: CASSGRQGAGELFF.

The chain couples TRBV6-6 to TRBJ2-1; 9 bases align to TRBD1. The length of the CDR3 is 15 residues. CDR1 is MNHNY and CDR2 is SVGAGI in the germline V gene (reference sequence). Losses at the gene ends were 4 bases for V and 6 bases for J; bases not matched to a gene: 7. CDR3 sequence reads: CASSSDRGLVNEQFF. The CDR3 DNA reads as TGTGCCAGCAGTTCGGACAGGGGATTGGTCAATGAGCAGTTCTTC.

Here the CDR3 reads CASSLIVEGGYEQYF. The CDR3 nucleotides are TGCGCCAGCAGCTTGATCGTAGAAGGGGGCTACGAGCAGTACTTC. The chain recombines TRBV5-1 with TRBJ2-7; D may be TRBD1 (6 bases). CDR1 is SGHRS and CDR2 is YFSETQ in the germline V gene. This CDR3 comprises 15 residues. The ends were cut back, 1 base at V and 3 bases at J, with 14 bases in the middle.

The chain's CDR3 is CASSEEGSRGGQYF. As DNA, the CDR3 is TGTGCCAGCAGCGAGGAGGGGTCGCGGGGTGGGCAGTATTTT. V is TRBV9 and J is TRBJ2-3; D possibly corresponds to TRBD2 (6 bases). The V end was cut by 3 bases, the J end by 11 bases, with 19 bases between. Germline V lookup: CDR1 SGDLS, CDR2 YYNGEE. The CDR3 covers 14 residues. The variable domain in full, with the rest retrieved from reference TRBV9 and TRBJ2-3, is DSGVTQTPKHLITATGQRVTLRCSPRSGDLSVYWYQQSLDQGLQFLIQYYNGEERAKGNILERFSAQQFPDLHSELNLSSLELGDSALYFCASSEEGSRGGQYFGPGTRLTVL.

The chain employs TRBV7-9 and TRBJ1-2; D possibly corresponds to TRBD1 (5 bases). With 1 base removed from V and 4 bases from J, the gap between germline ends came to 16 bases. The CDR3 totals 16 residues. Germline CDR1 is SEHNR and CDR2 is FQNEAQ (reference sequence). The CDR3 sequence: CASSLGGARDLYGYTF. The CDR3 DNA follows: TGTGCCAGCAGCTTAGGTGGGGCGCGGGATCTCTATGGCTACACCTTC.

The CDR3 sequence: CASSYSRSGNTEAFF. In nucleotides, the CDR3 is TGTGCCAGCAGTTACTCCCGGTCGGGAAACACTGAAGCTTTCTTT. The gene calls are TRBV6-5 and TRBJ1-1; D ambiguous. The CDR3 has 15 residues. CDR1 and CDR2 (germline): MNHEY, SVGAGI. Trimming took 0 bases from V and 2 from J, leaving 10 bases between them.

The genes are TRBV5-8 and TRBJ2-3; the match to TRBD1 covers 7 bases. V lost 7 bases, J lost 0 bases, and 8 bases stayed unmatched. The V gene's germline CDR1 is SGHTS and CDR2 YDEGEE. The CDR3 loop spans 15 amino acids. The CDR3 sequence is CASCQTGISTDTQYF. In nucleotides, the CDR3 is TGTGCCAGCTGCCAGACAGGGATTAGCACAGATACGCAGTATTTT. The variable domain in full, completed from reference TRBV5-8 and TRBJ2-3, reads EAGVTQSPTHLIKTRGQQATLRCSPISGHTSVYWYQQALGLGLQFLLWYDEGEERNRGNFPPRFSGRQFPNYSSELNVNALELEDSALYLCASCQTGISTDTQYFGPGTRLTVL.

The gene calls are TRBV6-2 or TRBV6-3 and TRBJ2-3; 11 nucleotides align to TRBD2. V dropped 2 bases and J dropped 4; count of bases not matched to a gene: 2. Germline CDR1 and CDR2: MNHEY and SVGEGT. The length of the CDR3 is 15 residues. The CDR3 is CASSYVAGGPDTQYF. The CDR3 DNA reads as TGTGCCAGCAGTTACGTAGCGGGGGGGCCAGATACGCAGTATTTT.

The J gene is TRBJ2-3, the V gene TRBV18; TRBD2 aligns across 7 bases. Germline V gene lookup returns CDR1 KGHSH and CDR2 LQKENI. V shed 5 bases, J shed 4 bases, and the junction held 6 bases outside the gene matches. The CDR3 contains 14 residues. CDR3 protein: CASSRTSSSDTQYF. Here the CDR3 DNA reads TGTGCCAGCTCAAGGACTAGTTCGTCAGATACGCAGTATTTT.

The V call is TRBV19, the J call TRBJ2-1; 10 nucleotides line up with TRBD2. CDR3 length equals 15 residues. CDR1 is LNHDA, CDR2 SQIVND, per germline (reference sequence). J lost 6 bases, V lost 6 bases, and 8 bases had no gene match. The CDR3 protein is CASRAAGGDFNEQFF. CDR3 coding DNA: TGTGCCAGTAGGGCAGCGGGGGGGGACTTCAATGAGCAGTTCTTC. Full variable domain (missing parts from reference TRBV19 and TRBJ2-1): DGGITQSPKYLFRKEGQNVTLSCEQNLNHDAMYWYRQDPGQGLRLIYYSQIVNDFQKGDIAEGYSVSREKKESFPLTVTSAQKNPTAFYLCASRAAGGDFNEQFFGPGTRLTVL.

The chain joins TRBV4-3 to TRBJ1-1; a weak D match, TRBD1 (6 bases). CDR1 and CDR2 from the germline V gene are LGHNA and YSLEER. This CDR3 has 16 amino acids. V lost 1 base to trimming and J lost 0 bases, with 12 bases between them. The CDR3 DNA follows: TGCGCCAGCAGCCAAGCCGACAGGCTCATGAACACTGAAGCTTTCTTT. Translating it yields CASSQADRLMNTEAFF.

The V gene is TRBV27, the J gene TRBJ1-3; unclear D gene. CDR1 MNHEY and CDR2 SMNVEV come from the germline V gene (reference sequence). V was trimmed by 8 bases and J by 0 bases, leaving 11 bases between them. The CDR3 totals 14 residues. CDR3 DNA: TGTGCCAGCGGACGGTCCTACTCTGGAAACACCATATATTTT. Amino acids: CASGRSYSGNTIYF.

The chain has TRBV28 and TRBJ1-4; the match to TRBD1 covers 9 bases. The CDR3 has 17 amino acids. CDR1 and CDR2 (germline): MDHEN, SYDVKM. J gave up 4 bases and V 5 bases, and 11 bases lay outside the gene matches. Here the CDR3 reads CASSRQGGVYVNEKLFF. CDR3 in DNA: TGTGCCAGCAGTAGACAGGGGGGAGTTTATGTTAATGAAAAACTGTTTTTT.

The CDR3 DNA sequence: TGTGCCAGCAGCCTCCAGGGTTACGCGGCGGCTTTCTTT. It specifies CASSLQGYAAAFF. The V and J genes are TRBV14 and TRBJ1-1; the D gene is possibly TRBD1 (5 bases). Germline V gives CDR1 SGHDN, CDR2 FVKESK. The CDR3 is 13 residues long. V gave up 4 bases and J gave up 11 bases, with 17 bases separating them.

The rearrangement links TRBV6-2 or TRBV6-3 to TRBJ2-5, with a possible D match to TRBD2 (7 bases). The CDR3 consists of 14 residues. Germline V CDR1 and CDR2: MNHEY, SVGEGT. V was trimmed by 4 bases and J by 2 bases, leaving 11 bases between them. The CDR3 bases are TGTGCCAGCAGTTTGGGGGGGCCTCAAGAGACCCAGTACTTC. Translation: CASSLGGPQETQYF.

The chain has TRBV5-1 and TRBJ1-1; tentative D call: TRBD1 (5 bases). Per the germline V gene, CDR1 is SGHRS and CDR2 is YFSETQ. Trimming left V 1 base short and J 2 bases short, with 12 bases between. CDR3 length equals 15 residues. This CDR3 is CASSLIQGPNTEAFF. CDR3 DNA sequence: TGCGCCAGCAGCTTGATTCAGGGTCCAAACACTGAAGCTTTCTTT.

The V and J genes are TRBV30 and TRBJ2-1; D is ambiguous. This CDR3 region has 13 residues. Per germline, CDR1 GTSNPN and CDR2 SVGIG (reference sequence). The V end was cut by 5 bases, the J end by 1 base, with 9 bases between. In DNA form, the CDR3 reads TGTGCCTGGTCTCAAGGATCCTACAATGAGCAGTTCTTC. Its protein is CAWSQGSYNEQFF.

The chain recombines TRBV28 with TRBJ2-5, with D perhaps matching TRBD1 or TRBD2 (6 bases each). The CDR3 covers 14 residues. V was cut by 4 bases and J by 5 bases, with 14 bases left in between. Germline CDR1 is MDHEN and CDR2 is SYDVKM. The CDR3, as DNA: TGTGCCAGCAGTTCTCCGGGGGCGCGTGAGACCCAGTACTTC. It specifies CASSSPGARETQYF.

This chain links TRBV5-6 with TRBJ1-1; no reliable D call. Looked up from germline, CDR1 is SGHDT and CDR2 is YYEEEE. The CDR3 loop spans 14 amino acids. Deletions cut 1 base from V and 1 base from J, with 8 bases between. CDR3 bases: TGTGCCAGCAGCTTGTTCGGGAAGAACACTGAAGCTTTCTTT. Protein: CASSLFGKNTEAFF.

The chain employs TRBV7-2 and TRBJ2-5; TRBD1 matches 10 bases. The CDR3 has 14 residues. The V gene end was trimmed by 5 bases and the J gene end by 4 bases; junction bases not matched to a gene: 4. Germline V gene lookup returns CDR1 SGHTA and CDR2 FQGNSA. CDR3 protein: CASSLDRGRETQYF. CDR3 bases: TGTGCCAGCAGCCTGGACAGGGGGAGAGAGACCCAGTACTTC.

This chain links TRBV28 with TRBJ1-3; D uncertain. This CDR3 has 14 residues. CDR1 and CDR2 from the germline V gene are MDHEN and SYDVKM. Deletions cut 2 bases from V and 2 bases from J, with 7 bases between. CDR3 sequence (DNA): TGTGCCAGCAGTTTACCGCCCACTGGAAACACCATATATTTT. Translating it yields CASSLPPTGNTIYF.

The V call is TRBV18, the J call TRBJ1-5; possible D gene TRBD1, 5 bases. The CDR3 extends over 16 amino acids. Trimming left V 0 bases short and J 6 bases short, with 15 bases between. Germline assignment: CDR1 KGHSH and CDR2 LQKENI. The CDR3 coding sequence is TGTGCCAGCTCACCACCAGCGGCAGGGTGGGTTCAGCCCCAGCATTTT. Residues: CASSPPAAGWVQPQHF.